The 27 T cell receptor beta chains listed next were all sequenced from one sample in a study of cytomegalovirus exposure and HLA in healthy donors. In the PCR, 60 Vbeta and 13 Jbeta primers were used. Clones were read by immunoSEQ multiplex PCR, and TCRdb kept only the in-frame ones, dropping some. The sample holds about 89,000 clones; less than 80% are singletons and the top ten take 1.3% to 1.5%. The sample consisted of PBMCs. Receptors originate from a male donor in good health and CMV-seronegative.

The chain employs TRBV4-3 and TRBJ2-5; a weak D match, TRBD2 (5 bases). Judging by the DNA end, TRBJ2-7 fits better; the J call may be wrong. The CDR3 runs to 15 residues. Germline values: CDR1 LGHNA, CDR2 YSLEER. CDR3 residues: CASSQASGLSYEQYF. The CDR3 nucleotides read TGCGCCAGCAGCCAAGCAAGCGGATTAAGCTACGAGCAGTACTTC.

V is TRBV25-1 and J is TRBJ1-2; D not certain. CDR3 length: 15 residues. The V gene lost 3 bases and the J gene lost 4 bases, with 15 bases spanning the gap. Germline assignment: CDR1 MGHDK and CDR2 SYGVNS. The CDR3 DNA sequence: TGTGCCAGCAGTGATGAGGCCGAGGGTCGCTATGGCTACACCTTC. This translates into CASSDEAEGRYGYTF.

This clone appeared a few times. The chain links TRBV5-5 to TRBJ2-1; no clear D. This CDR3 has 11 amino acids. Trimming stripped 4 bases from V and 8 bases from J, with 7 bases between. Germline V lookup: CDR1 SGHKS, CDR2 YYEKEE (reference sequence). CDR3 residues: CASSPLHEQFF. The DNA for the CDR3 is TGTGCCAGCAGCCCCCTCCATGAGCAGTTCTTC.

The chain has TRBV28 and TRBJ1-1, with TRBD1 matching over 9 bases. The CDR3 is 15 amino acids. V gave up 1 base and J gave up 8 bases; unmatched junction bases: 8. Germline assignment: CDR1 MDHEN and CDR2 SYDVKM. This chain's CDR3 is CASSLYGATGGEAFF. In DNA form, the CDR3 reads TGTGCCAGCAGTTTATATGGGGCGACAGGGGGGGAAGCTTTCTTT.

This clone was observed many times. DNA of the CDR3: TGTGCCAGCGCCCTTAGTCGAGATACGCAGTATTTT. It yields the protein CASALSRDTQYF. The chain combines TRBV11-2 with TRBJ2-3; D not certain. The germline V gene encodes CDR1 SGHAT and CDR2 FQNNGV. The CDR3 covers 12 residues. The V and J ends lost 8 bases and 5 bases respectively, with 11 bases between them.

As DNA, the CDR3 is TGTGCCAGCAGCTCTGGCGGCCTTAGCAATCAGCCCCAGCATTTT. This sequence encodes CASSSGGLSNQPQHF. The V and J genes are TRBV6-5 and TRBJ1-5; D is uncertain. The CDR3 totals 15 residues. The ends were cut back, 6 bases at V and 0 bases at J, with 12 bases in the middle. Germline V gene lookup returns CDR1 MNHEY and CDR2 SVGAGI.

The rearrangement joins TRBV27 to TRBJ2-1, with D uncertain. This CDR3 contains 15 residues. Germline V gene data show CDR1 as MNHEY and CDR2 as SMNVEV (reference sequence). The germline V and J ends were trimmed by 5 bases and 4 bases, with 15 bases remaining between them. The CDR3 loop is CASSPPDTAYNEQFF. The DNA of the CDR3 is TGTGCCAGCAGTCCCCCGGATACAGCTTACAATGAGCAGTTCTTC.

CDR3 in DNA: TGTGCCAGCGGTCGAAGACAGGGCTATAATTCACCCCTCCACTTT. Its translation: CASGRRQGYNSPLHF. The V gene is TRBV28, the J gene TRBJ1-6; the match to TRBD1 covers 7 bases. V gave up 8 bases and J gave up 3 bases; unmatched junction bases: 7. The germline CDR1 and CDR2 sequences are MDHEN and SYDVKM. The CDR3 runs 15 residues.

The chain employs TRBV19 and TRBJ1-4; 8 nucleotides align to TRBD1. The J segment lost 8 bases and the V segment lost 6 bases, leaving 14 bases of the junction unmatched. This CDR3 region has 16 residues. Germline assignment: CDR1 LNHDA and CDR2 SQIVND (reference sequence). The CDR3 here is CASSWSSGGSGEKLFF. The CDR3 DNA follows: TGTGCCAGTAGCTGGTCTTCAGGGGGCAGTGGAGAAAAACTGTTTTTT.

The genes are TRBV11-3 and TRBJ2-1; TRBD2 is a possible D gene (5 bases). This CDR3 has 13 amino acids. Trimming removed 4 bases at V and 5 bases at J, with 9 bases between. Germline-derived CDR1 and CDR2 are SGHNT and YENEEA. The CDR3 DNA is TGTGCCAGCAGCTATAGCGCGAACAATGAGCAGTTCTTC. Translation: CASSYSANNEQFF.

This clone was seen just once. The chain joins TRBV6-1 to TRBJ2-1; 9 nucleotides match TRBD2. The CDR3 sequence is 15 residues long. V shed 4 bases, J shed 2 bases, and the junction held 3 bases outside the gene matches. Germline-derived CDR1 and CDR2 are MNHNS and SASEGT. CDR3 amino acids: CASSGLAGAYNEQFF. CDR3 DNA sequence: TGTGCCAGCAGTGGATTAGCGGGAGCCTACAATGAGCAGTTCTTC.

The rearrangement uses TRBV19 and TRBJ2-3; 7 nucleotides align to TRBD1. Trimming took 4 bases from V and 8 from J; bases not matched to a gene: 12. There are 15 residues in the CDR3. The germline V gene has CDR1 LNHDA and CDR2 SQIVND (reference sequence). CDR3 nucleotides: TGTGCCAGTAGTAGGGACAGCCCAGATCGGAGTACGCAGTATTTT. This encodes CASSRDSPDRSTQYF.

This clone was recorded once. This sequence joins TRBV29-1 and TRBJ2-1, with D possibly matching TRBD1 (5 bases). Germline CDR1 is SQVTM and CDR2 is ANQGSEA. CDR3 length: 16 amino acids. The germline V and J ends were trimmed by 0 bases and 9 bases, with 21 bases remaining between them. The CDR3 DNA reads as TGCAGCGTTGAAGATTGGTGGGTAAGGGGTTTTGGTGAGCAGTTCTTC. It encodes CSVEDWWVRGFGEQFF.

Only a few counts were recorded for this clone. V usage is TRBV19 and J usage is TRBJ1-2, with TRBD1 identical over 7 bases. The V gene end was trimmed by 4 bases and the J gene end by 5 bases; junction bases not matched to a gene: 4. CDR1 and CDR2 from the germline V gene are LNHDA and SQIVND (reference sequence). This CDR3 spans 13 amino acids. The CDR3 DNA sequence: TGTGCCAGTAGTAGGGACAGAAAATATGGCTACACCTTC. The encoded protein is CASSRDRKYGYTF.

J is TRBJ2-3 and V is TRBV7-6; TRBD2 aligns across 8 bases. Germline CDR1 reads SGHVS; CDR2 reads FNYEAQ. The trim removed 4 bases at V and 1 base at J, leaving 7 bases unmatched. The CDR3 spans 16 residues. The CDR3, as DNA: TGTGCCAGCAGCTCCCTTCGGGGGGGGCGCACAGATACGCAGTATTTT. It translates to CASSSLRGGRTDTQYF.

The rearrangement links TRBV10-3 to TRBJ2-1, with 13 bases that match TRBD2. V lost 7 bases and J lost 9; bases outside the gene matches: 6. Germline-derived CDR1 and CDR2 are ENHRY and SYGVKD. The CDR3 has 14 residues. The CDR3 spells CAITGTSGNGEQFF. For the CDR3, the DNA is TGTGCCATCACCGGGACTAGCGGGAACGGTGAGCAGTTCTTC.

A single count supports this clone. The V call is TRBV25-1, the J call TRBJ1-5, with D uncertain. Germline CDR1 MGHDK, CDR2 SYGVNS. Trimming took 7 bases from V and 2 from J, leaving 9 bases between them. The CDR3 loop spans 13 amino acids. CDR3 region: CASMGIGNQPQHF. DNA for the CDR3: TGTGCCAGCATGGGCATCGGCAATCAGCCCCAGCATTTT. The full variable domain, with the rest looked up from reference TRBV25-1 and TRBJ1-5, is EADIYQTPRYLVIGTGKKITLECSQTMGHDKMYWYQQDPGMELHLIHYSYGVNSTEKGDLSSESTVSRIRTEHFPLTLESARPSHTSQYLCASMGIGNQPQHFGDGTRLSIL.

A single count supports this clone. V usage is TRBV5-6 and J usage is TRBJ2-3; D call uncertain. There are 13 residues in the CDR3. V lost 2 bases and J 3 bases, leaving 7 bases between the germline ends. Germline V gene sequence: CDR1 SGHDT, CDR2 YYEEEE. The CDR3 spells CASSLTSTDTQYF. The CDR3 DNA is TGTGCCAGCAGCTTAACCAGTACAGATACGCAGTATTTT. The full variable domain, with the rest looked up from reference TRBV5-6 and TRBJ2-3, is DAGVTQSPTHLIKTRGQQVTLRCSPKSGHDTVSWYQQALGQGPQFIFQYYEEEERQRGNFPDRFSGHQFPNYSSELNVNALLLGDSALYLCASSLTSTDTQYFGPGTRLTVL.

The chain carries TRBV11-2 and TRBJ2-7; 10 bases are shared with TRBD2. This CDR3 has 16 amino acids. CDR1 and CDR2 (germline): SGHAT, FQNNGV. Trimming removed 2 bases from V and 4 bases from J; junction bases left unmatched: 8. Here the CDR3 DNA reads TGTGCCAGCAGCTTACTAGCGGGGGTCCCCGGGTACGAGCAGTACTTC. Translating it yields CASSLLAGVPGYEQYF.

This clone came up a few times. The chain carries TRBV19 and TRBJ2-1, with 8 bases lining up with TRBD2. V was clipped by 3 bases and J by 3 bases; unmatched bases: 7. Germline values: CDR1 LNHDA, CDR2 SQIVND (reference sequence). The CDR3 totals 16 residues. DNA for the CDR3: TGTGCCAGTAGTATCCCTCGGGCGGGAGGCTACAATGAGCAGTTCTTC. Translating gives CASSIPRAGGYNEQFF.

The genes are TRBV11-3 and TRBJ2-4; no definite D call. The V and J ends lost 2 bases and 9 bases respectively, with 14 bases between them. The CDR3 has 14 residues. CDR1 and CDR2 from the germline V gene are SGHNT and YENEEA. The CDR3: CASSLLPGGPIQYF. The CDR3 DNA is TGTGCCAGCAGCTTACTGCCAGGTGGCCCCATTCAGTACTTC.

This chain connects TRBV7-2 to TRBJ2-7; the match to TRBD1 covers 11 bases. V gave up 5 bases and J gave up 2 bases; unmatched junction bases: 2. Germline V gene sequence: CDR1 SGHTA, CDR2 FQGNSA. The CDR3 length is 14 residues. The CDR3 here is CASSVDRGPYEQYF. Here the CDR3 DNA reads TGTGCCAGCAGCGTGGACAGGGGGCCCTACGAGCAGTACTTC.

There are a few counts of this clone. The chain links TRBV10-2 to TRBJ1-6; D is unclear. This CDR3 has 12 residues. Trimming removed 6 bases at V and 7 bases at J, with 7 bases between. Germline assignment: CDR1 WSHSY and CDR2 SAAADI. The CDR3 DNA reads TGCGCCAGCAGACCGGGGAATTCACCCCTCCACTTT. Amino acids: CASRPGNSPLHF.

The chain has TRBV7-2 and TRBJ1-1, with D maybe TRBD1 (5 bases). Between the trimmed V and J ends, which lost 2 bases and 0 bases, there was a span of 10 bases. Germline CDR1 is SGHTA and CDR2 is FQGNSA. This CDR3 is built from 15 residues. The CDR3 reads CASSLYTDMNTEAFF. Here the CDR3 DNA reads TGTGCCAGCAGCTTATATACGGACATGAACACTGAAGCTTTCTTT.

The chain has TRBV7-3 and TRBJ2-3; weak D call: TRBD2 (5 bases). This CDR3 contains 16 residues. CDR1 SGHTA and CDR2 FQGTGA come from the germline V gene. The germline V and J ends were trimmed by 4 bases and 1 base, with 15 bases remaining between them. The CDR3 loop is CASSSKAGLGTDTQYF. The CDR3 DNA follows: TGTGCCAGCAGCTCCAAGGCGGGTTTAGGCACAGATACGCAGTATTTT.

This clone was counted a single time. The gene calls are TRBV7-8 and TRBJ1-1, with 7 positions matching TRBD1. Unmatched junction bases numbered 10, after V lost 1 base and J lost 2 bases. This CDR3 has 17 amino acids. CDR1 is SGHVS and CDR2 is FQNEAQ in the germline V gene. CDR3 loop: CASSLGRWTGENTEAFF. The DNA of the CDR3 is TGTGCCAGCAGCTTAGGGCGGTGGACAGGCGAAAACACTGAAGCTTTCTTT.

This rearrangement joins TRBV5-4 to TRBJ1-2; a possible D gene is TRBD1 (6 bases). The CDR3 totals 15 residues. CDR1 is SGHNT and CDR2 is YYREEE in the germline V gene (reference sequence). V was trimmed by 2 bases and J by 4 bases, leaving 15 bases between them. In nucleotides, the CDR3 is TGTGCCAGCAGCTTAACGGGACACAAAATCTATGGCTACACCTTC. This sequence encodes CASSLTGHKIYGYTF.